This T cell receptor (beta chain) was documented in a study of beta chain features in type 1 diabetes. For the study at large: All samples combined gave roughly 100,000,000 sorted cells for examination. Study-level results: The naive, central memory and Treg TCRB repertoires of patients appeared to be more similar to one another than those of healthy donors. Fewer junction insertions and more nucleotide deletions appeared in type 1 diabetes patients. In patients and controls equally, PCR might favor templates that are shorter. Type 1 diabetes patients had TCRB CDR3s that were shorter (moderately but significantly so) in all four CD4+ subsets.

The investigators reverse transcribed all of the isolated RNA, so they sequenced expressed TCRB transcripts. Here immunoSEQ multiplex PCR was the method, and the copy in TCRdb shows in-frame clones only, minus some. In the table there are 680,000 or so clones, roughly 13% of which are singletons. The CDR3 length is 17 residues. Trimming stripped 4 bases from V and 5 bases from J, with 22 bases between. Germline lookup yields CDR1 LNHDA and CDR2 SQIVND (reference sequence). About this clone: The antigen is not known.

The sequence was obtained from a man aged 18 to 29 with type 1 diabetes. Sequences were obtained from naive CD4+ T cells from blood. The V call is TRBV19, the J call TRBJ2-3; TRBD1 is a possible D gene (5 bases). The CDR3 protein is CASSTRVNLAGKDTQYF. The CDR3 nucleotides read TGTGCCAGTAGTACCAGGGTAAACCTTGCTGGGAAAGATACGCAGTATTTT. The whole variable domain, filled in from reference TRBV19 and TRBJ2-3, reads DGGITQSPKYLFRKEGQNVTLSCEQNLNHDAMYWYRQDPGQGLRLIYYSQIVNDFQKGDIAEGYSVSREKKESFPLTVTSAQKNPTAFYLCASSTRVNLAGKDTQYFGPGTRLTVL.